A selection of T cell receptor beta chains follows, all from one sample in a study of identical twins. Using its own MiXCR run on the 5' RACE reads, TCRdb lists one record per CDR3 protein. The repertoire holds a few hundred thousand distinct CDR3 sequences, with around 9.7% as singletons. This sample was also put to use in a study of yellow fever vaccine responses in identical twins.

Sequencing was carried out using CD8+ T cells sorted from blood. These receptors were collected from a woman younger than 30 in good health. CDR3s include the opening cysteine and the closing phenylalanine or tryptophan. The D gene is left open where the match is weak. The size entry is marked missing in some rows and otherwise reads once, few, many or a size class.

D: TRBD2; size: few; J: TRBJ2-7; V: TRBV4-3; DNA: TGCGCCAGCAGCCAGGGGGTAGCGGGAGGGCCTGGTTACGAGCAGTACTTC; CDR3: CASSQGVAGGPGYEQYF
D: -; size: many; J: TRBJ2-3; V: TRBV6-5; DNA: TGTGCCAGCAGTTACACGGATAATCAAGATACGCAGTATTTT; CDR3: CASSYTDNQDTQYF
D: -; size: many; J: TRBJ2-2; V: TRBV28; DNA: TGTGCCAGCAGTTTCAGGGGTGGAGGCGGGGAGCTGTTTTTT; CDR3: CASSFRGGGGELFF
D: TRBD1; size: -; J: TRBJ1-5; V: TRBV10-3; DNA: TGTGCCACCGGGACAGACATCAATCAGCCCCAGCATTTT; CDR3: CATGTDINQPQHF
D: -; size: -; J: TRBJ2-1; V: TRBV9; DNA: TGTGCCAGCAGCGACGTCAATGAGCAGTTCTTC; CDR3: CASSDVNEQFF
D: -; size: -; J: TRBJ2-1; V: TRBV5-1; DNA: TGCGCCAGCAGCTTGGCTAAAGGGGGAGGCAATGAGCAGTTCTTC; CDR3: CASSLAKGGGNEQFF
D: -; size: few; J: TRBJ2-3; V: TRBV7-6; DNA: TGTGCCAGCAGCTTGCCCCCTGGAAGGGGGGGAGCCGCAGATACGCAGTATTTT; CDR3: CASSLPPGRGGAADTQYF
D: TRBD1; size: few; J: TRBJ2-1; V: TRBV10-2; DNA: TGCGCCAGCAGTGTAGGGGGCCCCTACAATGAGCAGTTCTTC; CDR3: CASSVGGPYNEQFF
D: -; size: many; J: TRBJ2-5; V: TRBV10-3; DNA: TGTGCCATCAGTGATGAAGAGACCCAGTACTTC; CDR3: CAISDEETQYF
D: -; size: -; J: TRBJ2-5; V: TRBV2; DNA: TGTGCCAGCATGGACCCCGCCCGGGACTGGGGGACCCAGTACTTC; CDR3: CASMDPARDWGTQYF
D: -; size: few; J: TRBJ2-7; V: TRBV15; DNA: TGTGCCACCAGCAGGACCGTGGGCAACGAGCAGTACTTC; CDR3: CATSRTVGNEQYF
D: TRBD2; size: -; J: TRBJ2-7; V: TRBV29-1; DNA: TGCAGCGTTGAAGAGGAATCTAGCGGGAGCTCCTACGAGCAGTACTTC; CDR3: CSVEEESSGSSYEQYF
D: TRBD2; size: few; J: TRBJ2-1; V: TRBV7-3; DNA: TGTGCCAGCAGTCCTATGGCGGGGGGGCCGTTTAATGAGCAGTTCTTC; CDR3: CASSPMAGGPFNEQFF
D: -; size: many; J: TRBJ2-3; V: TRBV11-2; DNA: TGTGCCAGCAGCTTAGCAGGGTATAGCACAGATACGCAGTATTTT; CDR3: CASSLAGYSTDTQYF
D: TRBD2; size: few; J: TRBJ2-1; V: TRBV4-2; DNA: TGTGCCAGCAGCCCGACTAGCGGGTATGAGCAGTTCTTC; CDR3: CASSPTSGYEQFF
D: -; size: many; J: TRBJ2-5; V: TRBV5-1; DNA: TGTGCCAGCAGCCTGGTAGGAGAGACCCAGTACTTC; CDR3: CASSLVGETQYF
D: -; size: many; J: TRBJ2-3; V: TRBV11-2; DNA: TGTGCCAGCAGCAGGAGACAGGAGCTCGACACGCAGTATTTT; CDR3: CASSRRQELDTQYF
D: -; size: -; J: TRBJ1-1; V: TRBV15; DNA: TGTGCCACCAGCAGAGATAGGGGGTTGGCCACTGAAGCTTTCTTT; CDR3: CATSRDRGLATEAFF
D: -; size: -; J: TRBJ2-1; V: TRBV24-1; DNA: TGTGCCACCAGTGGCGACTCAGCGGGGCAGTTCTTC; CDR3: CATSGDSAGQFF
D: TRBD1; size: many; J: TRBJ1-5; V: TRBV11-2; DNA: TGTGCCAGCAGCTTCGGGACAGGGGCCCATCAGCCCCAGCATTTT; CDR3: CASSFGTGAHQPQHF
D: -; size: -; J: TRBJ2-3; V: TRBV7-2; DNA: TGTGCCAGCAGCTTAGTGGCGGGAACCATTGCAGATACGCAGTATTTT; CDR3: CASSLVAGTIADTQYF
D: -; size: few; J: TRBJ2-6; V: TRBV27; DNA: TGTGCCAGCAGTTATCTAGCGTACGGGGCCAACGTCCTGACTTTC; CDR3: CASSYLAYGANVLTF
D: -; size: many; J: TRBJ2-3; V: TRBV10-3; DNA: TGTGCCATCAGTGAGATGAGCACAGATACGCAGTATTTT; CDR3: CAISEMSTDTQYF
D: TRBD1; size: many; J: TRBJ2-5; V: TRBV24-1; DNA: TGTGCCACCAGTGACACCGGGACAGGGGGCCCATTGACGTACCAAGAGACCCAGTACTTC; CDR3: CATSDTGTGGPLTYQETQYF
D: -; size: -; J: TRBJ2-1; V: TRBV20-1; DNA: TGCAGTGCTAGAGGAGAAAGGTTCGACAGCTACAATGAGCAGTTCTTC; CDR3: CSARGERFDSYNEQFF
D: -; size: many; J: TRBJ1-1; V: TRBV20-1; DNA: TGCAGTGCAACCCAGGCGTTAGACGCTGAAGCTTTCTTT; CDR3: CSATQALDAEAFF
D: TRBD2; size: many; J: TRBJ2-7; V: TRBV27; DNA: TGTGCCAGCAGTGGGGACTACCCCTACGAGCAGTACTTC; CDR3: CASSGDYPYEQYF
D: TRBD1; size: many; J: TRBJ2-5; V: TRBV12-3/TRBV12-4; DNA: TGTGCCAGCAGTTCAGACCCGGGACAGCCAGACTTC; CDR3: CASSSDPGQPDF
D: -; size: -; J: TRBJ2-2; V: TRBV2; DNA: TGTGCCAGCATCGATGGATCCAACACCGGGGAGCTGTTTTTT; CDR3: CASIDGSNTGELFF
D: -; size: -; J: TRBJ2-5; V: TRBV5-1; DNA: TGCGCCAGCAGCCCGAGTAACCCTCAAGAGACCCAGTACTTC; CDR3: CASSPSNPQETQYF
D: -; size: -; J: TRBJ2-1; V: TRBV12-5; DNA: TGTGCTAGTGGTTTGGTGGGAGAGGGTTACAATGAGCAGTTCTTC; CDR3: CASGLVGEGYNEQFF
D: TRBD1; size: many; J: TRBJ1-1; V: TRBV3-1; DNA: TGTGCCAGCAGCCAAGATAGGACAGGGGAAGCTTTCTTT; CDR3: CASSQDRTGEAFF
D: -; size: many; J: TRBJ2-4; V: TRBV7-9; DNA: TGTGCCAGCAGCTTCCCGAATTTGGGCATTCAGTACTTC; CDR3: CASSFPNLGIQYF
D: TRBD1; size: many; J: TRBJ1-2; V: TRBV29-1; DNA: TGCAGCGTTGAAGATCGGGAGGGGGCGCGTTATGGCTACACCTTC; CDR3: CSVEDREGARYGYTF
D: -; size: few; J: TRBJ2-1; V: TRBV20-1; DNA: TGCAGTGCTAGAGATCGGGGACGAGACTACAATGAGCAGTTCTTC; CDR3: CSARDRGRDYNEQFF
D: -; size: few; J: TRBJ2-3; V: TRBV29-1; DNA: TGCAGCGTTGACCCGGGGTCGAGGTACACAGATACGCAGTATTTT; CDR3: CSVDPGSRYTDTQYF
D: -; size: few; J: TRBJ1-1; V: TRBV6-2/TRBV6-3; DNA: TGTGCCACCGGGGGGACCATGAACACTGAAGCTTTCTTT; CDR3: CATGGTMNTEAFF
D: -; size: many; J: TRBJ2-7; V: TRBV10-3; DNA: TGTGCCGCCGAGGGAGCGCAATCCTACGAGCAGTACTTC; CDR3: CAAEGAQSYEQYF
D: -; size: few; J: TRBJ2-7; V: TRBV29-1; DNA: TGCAGCGTTGAAGATGACCTGGGGGCTTACGAGCAGTACTTC; CDR3: CSVEDDLGAYEQYF
D: -; size: many; J: TRBJ2-1; V: TRBV5-1; DNA: TGCGCCAGCAGCTTGGAAGGGGATTTAGTTTATGAGCAGTTCTTC; CDR3: CASSLEGDLVYEQFF
D: -; size: -; J: TRBJ1-2; V: TRBV29-1; DNA: TGCAGCGTTGAAGGCGGGGGTTGGGGCGTGGATGGCTACACCTTC; CDR3: CSVEGGGWGVDGYTF
D: -; size: many; J: TRBJ2-7; V: TRBV7-2; DNA: TGTGCCAGCAGCTTAGCCCAGGTATACTCCTACGAGCAGTACTTC; CDR3: CASSLAQVYSYEQYF
D: -; size: -; J: TRBJ2-5; V: TRBV12-3/TRBV12-4; DNA: TGTGCCAGCAGTTTGGGCAGGGAGGAAGAGACCCAGTACTTC; CDR3: CASSLGREEETQYF
D: TRBD1; size: many; J: TRBJ2-1; V: TRBV7-8; DNA: TGTGCCAGCAGCTTCCGGGACAGGATCAATGAGCAGTTCTTC; CDR3: CASSFRDRINEQFF
D: -; size: many; J: TRBJ1-3; V: TRBV4-2; DNA: TGTGCCAGCAGCCAAGATGACACACACTCTGGAAACACCATATATTTT; CDR3: CASSQDDTHSGNTIYF
D: TRBD1; size: -; J: TRBJ1-2; V: TRBV11-2; DNA: TGTGCCAGCAGCTTAGCTGACAGGGACTCTGGCTACACCTTC; CDR3: CASSLADRDSGYTF
D: TRBD2; size: many; J: TRBJ2-1; V: TRBV6-2/TRBV6-3; DNA: TGTGCCAGCAGTCAGACTAGCGGGAGCTTCTTCTTC; CDR3: CASSQTSGSFFF
D: -; size: -; J: TRBJ2-5; V: TRBV20-1; DNA: TGCAGTGCTAGAGATACACCGGCGTGGGCCCAGTACTTC; CDR3: CSARDTPAWAQYF
D: -; size: many; J: TRBJ2-5; V: TRBV29-1; DNA: TGCAGCCCGACCGTGGGACTTTCGCAGACCCAGTACTTC; CDR3: CSPTVGLSQTQYF
D: TRBD2; size: -; J: TRBJ2-1; V: TRBV2; DNA: TGTGCCAGCAGCAGCCGGACTAGCGGCAATGAGCAGTTCTTC; CDR3: CASSSRTSGNEQFF
D: -; size: many; J: TRBJ1-1; V: TRBV28; DNA: TGTGCCAGCAGTTTCGCGGGAAACACTGAAGCTTTCTTT; CDR3: CASSFAGNTEAFF
D: TRBD1; size: -; J: TRBJ2-7; V: TRBV11-2; DNA: TGTGCCAGCAGCTTCGGGACAGGTACCTCCTACGAGCAGTACTTC; CDR3: CASSFGTGTSYEQYF
D: TRBD2; size: few; J: TRBJ2-7; V: TRBV4-3; DNA: TGCGCCAGCAGCCCCGGGACTAGCGCCCTAGGGGAGCAGTACTTC; CDR3: CASSPGTSALGEQYF
D: TRBD2; size: -; J: TRBJ2-1; V: TRBV7-9; DNA: TGTGCCAGCAGCTTCCCAGGGACTAGTTATGAGCAGTTCTTC; CDR3: CASSFPGTSYEQFF
D: TRBD2; size: few; J: TRBJ2-7; V: TRBV28; DNA: TGTGCCAGCAGTTTATTGGGACTAGTCTACGAGCAGTACTTC; CDR3: CASSLLGLVYEQYF
D: TRBD2; size: many; J: TRBJ2-7; V: TRBV29-1; DNA: TGCAGCGTTGAGAGCGGGGTGCTTGACGAGCAGTACTTC; CDR3: CSVESGVLDEQYF